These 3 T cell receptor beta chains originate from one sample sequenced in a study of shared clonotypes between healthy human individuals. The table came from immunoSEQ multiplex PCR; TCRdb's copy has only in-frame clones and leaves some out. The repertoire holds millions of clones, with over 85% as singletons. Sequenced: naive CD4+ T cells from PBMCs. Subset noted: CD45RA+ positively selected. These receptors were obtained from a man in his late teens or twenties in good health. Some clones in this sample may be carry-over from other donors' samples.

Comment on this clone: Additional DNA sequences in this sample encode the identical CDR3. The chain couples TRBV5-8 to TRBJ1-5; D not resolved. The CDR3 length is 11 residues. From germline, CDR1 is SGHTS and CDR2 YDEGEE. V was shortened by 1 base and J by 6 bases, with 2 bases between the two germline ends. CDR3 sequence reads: CASSLFQPQHF. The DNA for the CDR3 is TGTGCCAGCAGCTTGTTTCAGCCCCAGCATTTT.

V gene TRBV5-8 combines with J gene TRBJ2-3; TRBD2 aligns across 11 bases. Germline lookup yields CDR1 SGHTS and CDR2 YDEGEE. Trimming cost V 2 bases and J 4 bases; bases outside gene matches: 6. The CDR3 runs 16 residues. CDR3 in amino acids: CASSLTSGSISDTQYF. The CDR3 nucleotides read TGTGCCAGCAGCTTAACTAGCGGGAGTATATCAGATACGCAGTATTTT.

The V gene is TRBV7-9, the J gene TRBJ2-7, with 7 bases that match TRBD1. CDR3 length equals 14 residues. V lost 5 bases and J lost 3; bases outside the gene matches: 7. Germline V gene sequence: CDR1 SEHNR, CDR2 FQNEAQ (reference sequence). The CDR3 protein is CASSPTGDFYEQYF. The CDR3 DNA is TGTGCCAGCAGCCCTACAGGGGATTTCTACGAGCAGTACTTC.